This T cell receptor beta chain stems from a study of shared clonotypes between healthy human individuals. Libraries were prepared by immunoSEQ multiplex PCR; TCRdb keeps only in-frame clonotypes and omits some of them. This table has 650,000 to 750,000 clones, 60% to 80% appearing once. The CDR3 has 15 residues. Trimming took 7 bases from V and 9 from J; bases not matched to a gene: 14. CDR1 SGHRS and CDR2 YFSETQ come from the germline V gene. This TCR was recovered from a woman in her thirties in good health. The sequenced sample consisted of memory CD4+ T cells sorted from blood. Subset described: CD45RA-negative fraction. The chain links TRBV5-1 to TRBJ2-1; 9 bases are shared with TRBD2. For the CDR3, the DNA is TGCGCCAGCGGATTAAGCGGGAGGTTCGAAAGTGAGCAGTTCTTC. Translated, it gives CASGLSGRFESEQFF.